The T cell receptor beta chain described here comes from a study of blood T cell repertoires in COVID-19. Study information: Sources were T cells, B-cell-depleted T cells, or PBMCs; the material itself was cDNA or gDNA.

In the 2 weeks before study entry, exposed participants met a COVID-19 case, which was PCR-confirmed or clinician-diagnosed. The CDR3 contains 12 residues. From germline, CDR1 is KGHSH and CDR2 LQKENI. V gave up 6 bases and J gave up 6 bases; unmatched junction bases: 2. Here immunoSEQ multiplex PCR was the method, and the copy in TCRdb shows in-frame clones only, minus some. Among some 180,000 clones listed, 80% to 85% were seen once. The TCR originated in a woman aged 30 to 39 who had been exposed to COVID-19. The specimen sequenced was PBMCs or T cells enriched from blood (not recorded which). V gene TRBV18 combines with J gene TRBJ2-1; 7 bases are a match to TRBD1. Here the CDR3 DNA reads TGTGCCAGCTCCGGGGACAGCAATGAGCAGTTCTTC. This translates into CASSGDSNEQFF.